This T cell receptor (beta chain) is drawn from a study of T cells in Graves' hyperthyroidism and ophthalmopathy. In regard to this clonotype: Mismatch with germline at one junction end may stem from a read error.

The CDR3 regions of TCR beta were amplified from RNA transcripts. In the first-round RT-PCR of the TCR CDR3, the HTBI primer set was used. MiXCR, applied by TCRdb to the multiplex PCR reads, yields one record per CDR3 protein. The sample shows 250,000 to 300,000 distinct CDR3 sequences, roughly 13% of them seen only once. The CDR3 length is 16 residues. Germline loops: CDR1 SEHNR, CDR2 FQNEAQ (reference sequence). Sequencing was performed on blood. This clonotype was sampled from a woman aged 40 to 49 with Graves' hyperthyroidism. The chain is built from TRBV7-9 and TRBJ1-2; D not certain. This chain's CDR3 is CASTLHGSGGVYGYTF. CDR3 DNA: TGTGCCAGCACCTTACACGGCTCGGGCGGGGTCTATGGCTACACCTTC. The variable domain in full, completed from reference TRBV7-9 and TRBJ1-2, reads DTGVSQNPRHKITKRGQNVTFRCDPISEHNRLYWYRQTLGQGPEFLTYFQNEAQLEKSRLLSDRFSAERPKGSFSTLEIQRTEQGDSAMYLCASTLHGSGGVYGYTFGSGTRLTVV.